This T cell receptor beta chain was sequenced for a study of CD8+CD57+ T cells in acquired aplastic anemia. Study-wide background: An average of approximately 3.4 ug of DNA was obtained from sorted CD4+ and CD8+ cells.

This clonotype was counted between two and nine times. According to the study, genomic DNA was the template for TCR beta VDJ and CDR3 profiling. Each CDR3 protein is one row after TCRdb ran MiXCR on the reads. The profile shows roughly 420,000 distinct CDR3 sequences, roughly 68% of them singletons. Input material: sorted CD4+, CD8+, or CD8+CD57+ T cells (not recorded which) from PBMCs. The sequence derives from a human donor in good health, serving as a control.

The CDR3 nucleotides read TGTGCCACCAGCAGAGATCAGGACGAGCAGTACTTC. The encoded protein is CATSRDQDEQYF. The chain employs TRBV15 and TRBJ2-7, with no clear D. Germline values: CDR1 LNHNV, CDR2 YYDKDF (reference sequence). The length of the CDR3 is 12 residues. V lost 0 bases, J lost 5 bases, and 5 bases lay in between.